The T cell receptor (beta chain) under discussion was sequenced for a study of OX40 agonist ivuxolimab in advanced cancers. In the study overall: A mean age of roughly 62 years, range 23 to 79, was recorded, and approximately 85% were male. Study results and caveats: Determination of antigen specificity was not performed for the expanded peripheral T cells. Some nonresponders likewise displayed low normalized T-cell clonal expansion.

This CDR3 contains 17 residues. Germline-derived CDR1 and CDR2 are GTSNPN and SVGIG (reference sequence). The junction had 16 bases not matched to a gene; V was cut back by 3 bases and J by 8 bases. With regard to this clone: The target antigen is unknown.

The assay was immunoSEQ multiplex PCR, and TCRdb's table has in-frame clones only and misses some. The sample lists around 90,000 clones; about 87% were seen once. The clonotype comes from an adult with an advanced solid tumor such as melanoma, head and neck, liver or kidney cancer. Sequenced here: CD4+ or CD8+ T cells sorted from blood, sampled in a trial of the OX40 agonist ivuxolimab. The genes are TRBV30 and TRBJ2-4, with 10 bases aligning to TRBD2. Here the CDR3 reads CAWSPEEREGRRDIQYF. CDR3 nucleotide sequence: TGTGCCTGGAGCCCCGAGGAGCGGGAGGGCAGGCGGGACATTCAGTACTTC.